What follows is one TCR beta chain and its context. Its cognate antigen has yet to be identified. Base-call qualities are not available, and no considerably larger clone is one nucleotide away. The entry originates in a study of blood T cell repertoires in COVID-19 (TCRdb year 2020). For the wider study: Samples from collaborators originated in the United States, Italy and Spain and spanned both the acute and convalescent phases of COVID-19. Where available, HLA class I and class II types were obtained from metadata supplied by the sample provider rather than from assay-based typing. A freely available public database, intended as a resource for researchers studying the immune response to SARS-CoV-2, is where the repertoires were released. Samples came from the ongoing ImmuneRACE study (first 160 participants) plus 1,254 subjects from 6 global collaborators. The dataset comprised deeply sampled blood TCRbeta repertoires from subjects exposed to, actively infected with, or recovered from COVID-19. The sample metadata nearly always contained a de-identified subject ID, COVID-19 status, age in years and sex. The prospective study material was composed of cDNA or gDNA derived from T cells, B-cell-depleted T cells, or PBMCs.

Each collaborating institution followed its own protocols to collect whole blood in K2EDTA tubes. For TCRbeta analysis, collaborators shipped samples in one of three forms: frozen whole blood, isolated PBMCs, or DNA extracted from either of those sample types. The immunoSEQ Assay, a bias-controlled multiplex PCR, was used to amplify TCRbeta CDR3 regions from genomic DNA. Regarding the original processing steps: Within the assay, amplification of reference gene primers was used to estimate how many nucleated cells each sample contained. Sequence reads were collapsed and filtered to measure the absolute abundance of every unique TCRbeta CDR3 rearrangement. Productive Simpson clonality was computed per sample as the square root of Simpson's diversity index over productive rearrangements. The source is immuneACCESS, and TCRdb retained only in-frame sequences with V and J called. Part of the clones is not carried over; for the studies checked, unresolved V genes explain less than half of this, and the remainder is unexplained. V, J and clone size reflect that table, while D and trimming were determined from the DNA. The sample has more than 90,000 clones on record, 80% to 85% of them singletons. Of the sample, 7% to 9.5% falls within the top ten clones.

The V and J ends are trimmed by 2 bases and 6 bases, leaving 14 bases between them. From the cysteine up to the phenylalanine, the CDR3 has a length of 14 residues. The sequence is cut down to CDR3 DNA, 42 bases in frame from base 1. The germline V gene encodes CDR1 KGHSH and CDR2 LQKENI. Broader findings and caveats from the paper: The amount of clinical and demographic metadata varied by source and participant and was provided uncurated.

This chain joins TRBV18 to TRBJ2-7; no confident D gene assignment can be made. Sequenced input: peripheral blood. This TCR was recovered from a man in his 70s with acute or convalescent COVID-19. The nucleotides read TGTGCCAGCTCACCAAACAGTGGGCAATCCGAGCAGTACTTC. Its product reads: CASSPNSGQSEQYF.